Listed below are T cell receptor beta chains from one sample, sequenced in a study of blood T cell repertoires in COVID-19. Generated by immunoSEQ multiplex PCR, the TCRdb table keeps only in-frame clones and is missing some. This table has approximately 190,000 clones, nearly 90% appearing once. Source material: peripheral blood. All receptors derive from a man aged 60 to 69 with active or convalescent COVID-19. Each CDR3 is given with its conserved first and last residue.

V gene: TRBV4-1
J gene: TRBJ2-5
CDR3 protein: CASSQTGQGSFQETQYF

V gene: TRBV6-4
J gene: TRBJ2-1
CDR3 protein: CASSRGPYNEQFF

V gene: TRBV3-1/TRBV3-2
J gene: TRBJ2-2
CDR3 protein: CASRSSGPNTGELFF

V gene: TRBV20-1
J gene: TRBJ1-2
CDR3 protein: CSASRRGRGLGGYTF

V gene: TRBV6-5
J gene: TRBJ1-1
CDR3 protein: CASSYRTGVVTEAFF

V gene: TRBV19
J gene: TRBJ1-2
CDR3 protein: CASRPQGANYGYTF

V gene: TRBV3-1/TRBV3-2
J gene: TRBJ2-3
CDR3 protein: CASSQYASGGPSTDTQYF

V gene: TRBV12-3/TRBV12-4
J gene: TRBJ1-6
CDR3 protein: CASSSGQNSPLHF

V gene: TRBV2
J gene: TRBJ1-4
CDR3 protein: CASSKEGLRNEKLFF

V gene: TRBV6-5
J gene: TRBJ1-3
CDR3 protein: CASRGHLGGGNTIYF